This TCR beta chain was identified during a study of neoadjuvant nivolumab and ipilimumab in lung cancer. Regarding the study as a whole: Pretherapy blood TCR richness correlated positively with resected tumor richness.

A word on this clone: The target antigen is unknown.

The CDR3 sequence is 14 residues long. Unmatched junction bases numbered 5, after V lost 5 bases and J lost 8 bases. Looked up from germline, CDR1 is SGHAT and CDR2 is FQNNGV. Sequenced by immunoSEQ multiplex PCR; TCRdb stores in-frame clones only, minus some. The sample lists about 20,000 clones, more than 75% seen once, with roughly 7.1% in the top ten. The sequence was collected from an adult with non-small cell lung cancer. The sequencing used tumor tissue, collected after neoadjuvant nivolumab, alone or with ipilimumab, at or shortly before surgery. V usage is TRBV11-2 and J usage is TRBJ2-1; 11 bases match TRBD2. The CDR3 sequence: CASSLTSGSYEQFF. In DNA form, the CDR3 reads TGTGCCAGCAGCCTTACTAGCGGGAGCTATGAGCAGTTCTTC.